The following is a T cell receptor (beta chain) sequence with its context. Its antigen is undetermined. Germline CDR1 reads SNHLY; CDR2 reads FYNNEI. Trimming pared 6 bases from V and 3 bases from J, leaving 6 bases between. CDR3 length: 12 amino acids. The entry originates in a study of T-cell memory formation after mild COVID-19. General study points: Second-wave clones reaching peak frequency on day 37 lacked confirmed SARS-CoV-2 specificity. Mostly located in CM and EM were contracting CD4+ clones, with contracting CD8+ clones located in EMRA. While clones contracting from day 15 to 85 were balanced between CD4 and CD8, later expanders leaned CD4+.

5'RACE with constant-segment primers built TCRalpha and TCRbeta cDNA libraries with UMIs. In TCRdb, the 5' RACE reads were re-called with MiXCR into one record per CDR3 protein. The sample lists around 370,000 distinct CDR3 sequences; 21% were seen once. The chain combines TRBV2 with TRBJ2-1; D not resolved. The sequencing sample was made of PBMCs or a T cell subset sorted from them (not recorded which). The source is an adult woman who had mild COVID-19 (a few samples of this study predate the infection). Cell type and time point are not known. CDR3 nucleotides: TGTGCCAGCAGGGGTCTCTACAATGAGCAGTTCTTC. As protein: CASRGLYNEQFF.